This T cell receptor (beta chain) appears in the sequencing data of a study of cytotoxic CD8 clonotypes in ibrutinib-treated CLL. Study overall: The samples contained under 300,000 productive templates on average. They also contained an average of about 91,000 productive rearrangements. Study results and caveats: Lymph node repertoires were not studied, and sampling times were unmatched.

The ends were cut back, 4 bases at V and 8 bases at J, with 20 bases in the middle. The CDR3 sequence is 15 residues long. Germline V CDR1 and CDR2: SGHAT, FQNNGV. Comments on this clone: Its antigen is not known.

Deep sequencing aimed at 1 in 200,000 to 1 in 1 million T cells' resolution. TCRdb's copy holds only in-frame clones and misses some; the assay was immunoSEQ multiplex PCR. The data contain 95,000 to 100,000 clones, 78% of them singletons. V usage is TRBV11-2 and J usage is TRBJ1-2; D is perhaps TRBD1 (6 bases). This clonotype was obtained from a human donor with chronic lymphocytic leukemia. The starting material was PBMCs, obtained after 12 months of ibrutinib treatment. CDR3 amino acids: CASSSEAGVSRGYTF. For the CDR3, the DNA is TGTGCCAGCAGCTCGGAGGCAGGGGTTTCTCGCGGCTACACCTTC.